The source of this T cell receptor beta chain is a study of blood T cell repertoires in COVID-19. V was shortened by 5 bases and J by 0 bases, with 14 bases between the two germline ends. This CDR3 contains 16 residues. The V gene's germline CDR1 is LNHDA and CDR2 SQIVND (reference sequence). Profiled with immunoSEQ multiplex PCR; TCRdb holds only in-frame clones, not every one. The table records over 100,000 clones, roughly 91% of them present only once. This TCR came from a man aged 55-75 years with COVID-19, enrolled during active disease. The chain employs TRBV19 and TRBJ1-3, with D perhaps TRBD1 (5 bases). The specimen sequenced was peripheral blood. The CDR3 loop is CASSLRQFLSGNTIYF. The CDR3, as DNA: TGTGCCAGTAGTCTTCGACAGTTTCTCTCTGGAAACACCATATATTTT.